The rows below give T cell receptor beta chains drawn from one sample of a study of chemoradiotherapy in HPV16-positive cancers. Assay: immunoSEQ multiplex PCR; the TCRdb copy retains only in-frame clones and omits some. Of around 30,000 clones detected, more than 70% appear once; the ten largest clones hold around 4.8%. The sequencing used blood, collected from a patient who underwent chemoradiotherapy. The receptors stem from a human donor with HPV-associated anogenital cancer. Each CDR3 is given without its conserved first and last residue. The order of the fields is D gene, J gene, V gene, CDR3 protein. A D gene is named only where the DNA matches it firmly.

d_gene: .
j_gene: TRBJ2-3
v_gene: TRBV9
CDR3aa: ASSVGGGFGPEDTQY

d_gene: .
j_gene: TRBJ2-2
v_gene: TRBV6-1
CDR3aa: ASSAHGQRKNTGELF

d_gene: .
j_gene: TRBJ1-6
v_gene: TRBV6-5
CDR3aa: ASSRGESPLH

d_gene: .
j_gene: TRBJ2-3
v_gene: TRBV13
CDR3aa: ASSLRDRFGSDTQY

d_gene: .
j_gene: TRBJ1-2
v_gene: TRBV6-1
CDR3aa: ASSERTANYGYT

d_gene: .
j_gene: TRBJ1-1
v_gene: TRBV6-1
CDR3aa: ASFQSEAF

d_gene: TRBD1
j_gene: TRBJ1-1
v_gene: TRBV2
CDR3aa: ASSEDRGGNTEAF

d_gene: .
j_gene: TRBJ2-7
v_gene: TRBV29-1
CDR3aa: SVVKLLGSGGPSYGQY

d_gene: .
j_gene: TRBJ2-5
v_gene: TRBV25-1
CDR3aa: ASSEFRRQGWSETQY

d_gene: .
j_gene: TRBJ1-1
v_gene: TRBV5-1
CDR3aa: ASSWDRQREAF

d_gene: TRBD1
j_gene: TRBJ1-2
v_gene: TRBV6-6
CDR3aa: ASSTRDRGNYGYT

d_gene: .
j_gene: TRBJ1-5
v_gene: TRBV2
CDR3aa: ASSLQGDQPQH

d_gene: .
j_gene: TRBJ1-2
v_gene: TRBV18
CDR3aa: ASSPGPQQYGYT

d_gene: .
j_gene: TRBJ2-1
v_gene: TRBV28
CDR3aa: ASSSFKIQEEVGYNEQF

d_gene: .
j_gene: TRBJ1-1
v_gene: TRBV5-6
CDR3aa: ASSYSRGTEAF

d_gene: .
j_gene: TRBJ1-1
v_gene: TRBV19
CDR3aa: ASMEGLMNTEAF

d_gene: .
j_gene: TRBJ1-5
v_gene: TRBV5-6
CDR3aa: ASSLFGGRLAQH

d_gene: TRBD1
j_gene: TRBJ2-3
v_gene: TRBV4-2
CDR3aa: ASRPDRDTDTQY

d_gene: .
j_gene: TRBJ2-7
v_gene: TRBV10-3
CDR3aa: AISPGDEQY

d_gene: TRBD2
j_gene: TRBJ2-3
v_gene: TRBV6-4
CDR3aa: ASSDPAGGTDTQY

d_gene: .
j_gene: TRBJ1-4
v_gene: TRBV5-6
CDR3aa: ASSLVGVGEKLF

d_gene: .
j_gene: TRBJ2-1
v_gene: TRBV6-4
CDR3aa: ANTAGPSTVNEQF

d_gene: .
j_gene: TRBJ2-7
v_gene: TRBV11-2
CDR3aa: ASTTGVAHEQY

d_gene: .
j_gene: TRBJ2-5
v_gene: TRBV20-1
CDR3aa: SARDHGGQY

d_gene: .
j_gene: TRBJ2-3
v_gene: TRBV10-3
CDR3aa: AISGEGGQDTQY

d_gene: TRBD1
j_gene: TRBJ1-1
v_gene: TRBV5-4
CDR3aa: ASSLETGVTEAF

d_gene: .
j_gene: TRBJ1-5
v_gene: TRBV19
CDR3aa: ASSSQGSNQPQH

d_gene: TRBD1
j_gene: TRBJ1-1
v_gene: TRBV7-3
CDR3aa: ASSLIPPGQGSLNTEAF

d_gene: TRBD1
j_gene: TRBJ1-4
v_gene: TRBV18
CDR3aa: ASSPRQGATNEKLF

d_gene: .
j_gene: TRBJ2-3
v_gene: TRBV10-3
CDR3aa: ASSLGGQNTQY

d_gene: TRBD1
j_gene: TRBJ2-1
v_gene: TRBV29-1
CDR3aa: SVEGETGESGSYNEQF

d_gene: TRBD2
j_gene: TRBJ2-5
v_gene: TRBV11-3
CDR3aa: ASSPGLAQETQY

d_gene: .
j_gene: TRBJ2-1
v_gene: TRBV2
CDR3aa: ASSITARNNEQF

d_gene: TRBD2
j_gene: TRBJ2-7
v_gene: TRBV6-5
CDR3aa: ASKTSGSYEQY

d_gene: .
j_gene: TRBJ2-7
v_gene: TRBV10-2
CDR3aa: ASSESLVSVYEQY

d_gene: .
j_gene: TRBJ1-1
v_gene: TRBV7-2
CDR3aa: ASSGFRGRQAF

d_gene: .
j_gene: TRBJ2-5
v_gene: TRBV27
CDR3aa: ASSFQRGGQETQY

d_gene: .
j_gene: TRBJ1-2
v_gene: TRBV28
CDR3aa: ASSLQVDGYT

d_gene: .
j_gene: TRBJ2-3
v_gene: TRBV14
CDR3aa: ASSLKPVWGRGTDTQY

d_gene: TRBD1
j_gene: TRBJ2-7
v_gene: TRBV10-3
CDR3aa: ATSLGTASYEQY

d_gene: TRBD2
j_gene: TRBJ2-7
v_gene: TRBV7-8
CDR3aa: ASSSYGTRMHEQY

d_gene: .
j_gene: TRBJ1-2
v_gene: TRBV2
CDR3aa: ASSARSSQTGYT

d_gene: TRBD1
j_gene: TRBJ2-1
v_gene: TRBV5-4
CDR3aa: ASSQGTGGYNEQF

d_gene: TRBD2
j_gene: TRBJ2-1
v_gene: TRBV25-1
CDR3aa: ASSPTSGALEQF

d_gene: TRBD1
j_gene: TRBJ1-2
v_gene: TRBV5-1
CDR3aa: ASSLEQGKVRDGYT

d_gene: .
j_gene: TRBJ1-4
v_gene: TRBV6-1
CDR3aa: ASSDDLRLGEKLF